This T cell receptor beta chain was captured by sequencing in a study of T-cell memory formation after mild COVID-19. This clonotype was counted only a few times. The antigen is not known. Germline assignment: CDR1 ENHRY and CDR2 SYGVKD. This CDR3 contains 15 residues. The V and J ends lost 0 bases and 5 bases, in that order; junction bases with no gene match: 6. General study results and limits: In pre-infection memory, a portion of responding clones appeared, which suggested that cross-reactive memory joined. CD4/CD8 balance held among clones contracting day 15 to 85, and later expanders leaned CD4+.

TCRdb passed the 5' RACE reads through MiXCR, listing each CDR3 protein once. The sample lists 40,000 to 45,000 distinct CDR3 sequences; about a tenth were seen once. The sequenced sample was PBMCs or a T cell subset sorted from them (not recorded which). V usage is TRBV10-3 and J usage is TRBJ2-7; 8 bases match TRBD1. The origin of this receptor is an adult woman who had mild COVID-19 (a few samples of this study predate the infection). Cell type and time point are not known. CDR3 DNA sequence: TGTGCCATCAGTGAGTCGAACAGGGGGTCCGACGAGCAGTACTTC. It specifies CAISESNRGSDEQYF.